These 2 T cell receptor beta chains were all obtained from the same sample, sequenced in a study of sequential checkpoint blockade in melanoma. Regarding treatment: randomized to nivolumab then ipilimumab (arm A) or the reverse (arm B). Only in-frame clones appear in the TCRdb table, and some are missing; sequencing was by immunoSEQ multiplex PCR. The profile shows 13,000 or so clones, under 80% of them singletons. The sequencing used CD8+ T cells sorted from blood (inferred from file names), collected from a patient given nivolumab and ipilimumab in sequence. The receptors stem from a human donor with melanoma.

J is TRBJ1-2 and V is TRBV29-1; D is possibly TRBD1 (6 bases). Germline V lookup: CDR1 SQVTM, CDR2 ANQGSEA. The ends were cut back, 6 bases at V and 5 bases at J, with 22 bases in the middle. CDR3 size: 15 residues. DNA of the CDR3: TGCAGCGTCTGGGGGGGACATCGTGAGGGGTATGGCTACACCTTC. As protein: CSVWGGHREGYGYTF.

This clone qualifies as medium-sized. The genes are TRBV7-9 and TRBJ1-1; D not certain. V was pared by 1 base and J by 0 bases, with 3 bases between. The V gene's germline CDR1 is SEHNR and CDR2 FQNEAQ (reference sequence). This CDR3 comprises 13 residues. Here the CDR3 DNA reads TGTGCCAGCAGCTTAGAGCTGAACACTGAAGCTTTCTTT. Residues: CASSLELNTEAFF. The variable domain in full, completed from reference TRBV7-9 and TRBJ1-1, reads DTGVSQNPRHKITKRGQNVTFRCDPISEHNRLYWYRQTLGQGPEFLTYFQNEAQLEKSRLLSDRFSAERPKGSFSTLEIQRTEQGDSAMYLCASSLELNTEAFFGQGTRLTVV.